The entry below gives a single TCR beta chain sequence along with its context. Profiled with immunoSEQ multiplex PCR; TCRdb holds only in-frame clones, not every one. The sample shows 55,000 to 80,000 clones, approximately 93% of them seen only once. The entry originates in a study of T cell changes during pregnancy in multiple sclerosis. Germline assignment: CDR1 MNHEY and CDR2 SMNVEV (reference sequence). The V and J ends lost 9 bases and 1 base, in that order; junction bases with no gene match: 2. This CDR3 has 12 residues. The sample in question was CD8+ T cells from peripheral blood mononuclear cells, obtained in the second trimester of pregnancy. The V gene is TRBV27, the J gene TRBJ1-1; 7 bases line up with TRBD1. The source is a female donor with multiple sclerosis, enrolled in a pregnancy study. CDR3 region: CASQGGNTEAFF. The CDR3 DNA is TGTGCCAGTCAGGGGGGGAACACTGAAGCTTTCTTT.